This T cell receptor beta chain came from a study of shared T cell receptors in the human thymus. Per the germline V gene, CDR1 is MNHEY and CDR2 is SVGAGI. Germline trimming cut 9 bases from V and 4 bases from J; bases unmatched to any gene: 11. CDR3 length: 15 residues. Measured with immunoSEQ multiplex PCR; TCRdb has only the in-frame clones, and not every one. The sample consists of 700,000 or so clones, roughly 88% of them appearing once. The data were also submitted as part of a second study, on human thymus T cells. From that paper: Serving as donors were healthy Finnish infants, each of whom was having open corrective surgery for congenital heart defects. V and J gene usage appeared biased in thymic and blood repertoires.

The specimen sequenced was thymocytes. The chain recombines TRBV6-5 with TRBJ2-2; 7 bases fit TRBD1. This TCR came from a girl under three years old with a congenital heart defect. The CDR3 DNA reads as TGTGCCAGTCGAAAACCGGGACAGACCACCGGGGAGCTGTTTTTT. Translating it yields CASRKPGQTTGELFF.